This T cell receptor (beta chain) came from a study of blood T cell repertoires in COVID-19. Participants were placed into cohorts based on the clinical history they reported. Within the 2 weeks before study entry, each person in the exposed group met a COVID-19 case. Assay used: immunoSEQ multiplex PCR; TCRdb lists only in-frame clones, some missing. Seen here are over 350,000 clones, about 89% observed once, and the top ten hold just over 0.85%. From germline, CDR1 is GTSNPN and CDR2 SVGIG (reference sequence). This CDR3 has 15 amino acids. Between the trimmed V and J ends, which lost 5 bases and 3 bases, there was a span of 17 bases.

Specimen: PBMCs or T cells enriched from blood (not recorded which). The chain combines TRBV30 with TRBJ1-3; weak D call: TRBD1 (6 bases). The TCR comes from a woman between 40 and 55 years old who had been exposed to COVID-19. This CDR3 reads CAWSYSRGFGNTIYF. Here the CDR3 DNA reads TGTGCCTGGTCCTACAGCAGGGGATTTGGAAACACCATATATTTT.